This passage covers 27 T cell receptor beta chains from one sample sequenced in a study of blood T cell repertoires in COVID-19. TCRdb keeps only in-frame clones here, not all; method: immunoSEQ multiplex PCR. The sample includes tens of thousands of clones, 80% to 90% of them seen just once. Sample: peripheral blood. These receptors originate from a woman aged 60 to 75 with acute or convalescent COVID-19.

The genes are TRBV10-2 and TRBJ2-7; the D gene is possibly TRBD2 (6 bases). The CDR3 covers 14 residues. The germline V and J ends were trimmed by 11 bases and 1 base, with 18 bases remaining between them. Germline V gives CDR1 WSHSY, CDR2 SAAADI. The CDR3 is CAVLRGRPSYEQYF. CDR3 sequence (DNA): TGCGCCGTATTGCGGGGCAGGCCTTCCTACGAGCAGTACTTC.

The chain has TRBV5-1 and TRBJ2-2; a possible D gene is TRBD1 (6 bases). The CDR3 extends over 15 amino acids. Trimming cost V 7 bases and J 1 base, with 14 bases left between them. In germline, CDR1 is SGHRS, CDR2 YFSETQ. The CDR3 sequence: CASHPGQKNTGELFF. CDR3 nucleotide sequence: TGCGCCAGCCACCCTGGACAGAAGAACACCGGGGAGCTGTTTTTT.

CDR3 amino acids: CAWMRDRTNEKLFF. The DNA for the CDR3 is TGTGCCTGGATGCGGGACAGAACTAATGAAAAACTGTTTTTT. The chain has TRBV30 and TRBJ1-4, with 7 bases lining up with TRBD1. V shed 4 bases, J shed 1 base, and the junction held 3 bases outside the gene matches. CDR3 length equals 14 residues. Germline V gives CDR1 GTSNPN, CDR2 SVGIG (reference sequence).

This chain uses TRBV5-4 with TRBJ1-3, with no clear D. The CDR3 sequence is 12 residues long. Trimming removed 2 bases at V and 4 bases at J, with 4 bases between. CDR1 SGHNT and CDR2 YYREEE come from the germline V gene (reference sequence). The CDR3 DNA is TGTGCCAGCAGCTTTGCGGGAAACACCATATATTTT. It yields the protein CASSFAGNTIYF. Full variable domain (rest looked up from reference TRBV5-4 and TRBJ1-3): ETGVTQSPTHLIKTRGQQVTLRCSSQSGHNTVSWYQQALGQGPQFIFQYYREEENGRGNFPPRFSGLQFPNYSSELNVNALELDDSALYLCASSFAGNTIYFGEGSWLTVV.

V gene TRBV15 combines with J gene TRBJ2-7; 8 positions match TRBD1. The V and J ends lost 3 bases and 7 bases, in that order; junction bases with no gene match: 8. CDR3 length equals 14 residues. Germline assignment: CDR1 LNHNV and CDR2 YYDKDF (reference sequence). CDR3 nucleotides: TGTGCCACCAGCAGGGCTGGACAGGGCCGGGAGCAGTACTTC. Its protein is CATSRAGQGREQYF.

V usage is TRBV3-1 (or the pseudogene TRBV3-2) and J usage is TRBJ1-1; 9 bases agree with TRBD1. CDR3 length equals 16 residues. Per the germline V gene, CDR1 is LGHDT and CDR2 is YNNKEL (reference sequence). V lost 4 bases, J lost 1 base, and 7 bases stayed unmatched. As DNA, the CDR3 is TGTGCCAGCAGCCCCCCTTCGGGACAGGGGAACACTGAAGCTTTCTTT. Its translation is CASSPPSGQGNTEAFF.

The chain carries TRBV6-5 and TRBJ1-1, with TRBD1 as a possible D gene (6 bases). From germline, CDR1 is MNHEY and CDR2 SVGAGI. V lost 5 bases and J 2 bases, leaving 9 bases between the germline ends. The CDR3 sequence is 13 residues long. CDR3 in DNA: TGTGCCAGCAGTCCCAGGGGTAACACTGAAGCTTTCTTT. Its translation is CASSPRGNTEAFF.

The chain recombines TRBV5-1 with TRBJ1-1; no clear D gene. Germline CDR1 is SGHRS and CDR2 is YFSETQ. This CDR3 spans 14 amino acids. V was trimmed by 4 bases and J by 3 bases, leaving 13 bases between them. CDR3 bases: TGCGCCAGCAGCAGACCGAACGGGGACACTGAAGCTTTCTTT. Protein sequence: CASSRPNGDTEAFF.

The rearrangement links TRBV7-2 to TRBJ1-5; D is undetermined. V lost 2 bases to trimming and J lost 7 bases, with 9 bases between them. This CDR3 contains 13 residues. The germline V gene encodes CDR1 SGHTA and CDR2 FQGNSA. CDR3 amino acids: CASSLLKSQPQHF. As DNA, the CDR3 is TGTGCCAGCAGCTTATTGAAGAGCCAGCCCCAGCATTTT.

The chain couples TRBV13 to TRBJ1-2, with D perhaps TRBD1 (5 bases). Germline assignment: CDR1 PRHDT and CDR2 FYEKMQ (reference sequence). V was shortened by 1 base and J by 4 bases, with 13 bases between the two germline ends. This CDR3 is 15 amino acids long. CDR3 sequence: CASSLVSGVLYGYTF. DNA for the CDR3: TGTGCCAGCAGCTTAGTTTCGGGGGTGCTCTATGGCTACACCTTC. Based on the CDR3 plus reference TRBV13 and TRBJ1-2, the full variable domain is AAGVIQSPRHLIKEKRETATLKCYPIPRHDTVYWYQQGPGQDPQFLISFYEKMQSDKGSIPDRFSAQQFSDYHSELNMSSLELGDSALYFCASSLVSGVLYGYTFGSGTRLTVV.

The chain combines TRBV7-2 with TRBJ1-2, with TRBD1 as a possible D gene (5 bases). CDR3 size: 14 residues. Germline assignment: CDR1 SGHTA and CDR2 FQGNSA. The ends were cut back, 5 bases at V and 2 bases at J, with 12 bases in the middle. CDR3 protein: CASSHTGSNYGYTF. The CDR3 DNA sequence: TGTGCCAGCAGCCATACAGGTTCCAACTATGGCTACACCTTC.

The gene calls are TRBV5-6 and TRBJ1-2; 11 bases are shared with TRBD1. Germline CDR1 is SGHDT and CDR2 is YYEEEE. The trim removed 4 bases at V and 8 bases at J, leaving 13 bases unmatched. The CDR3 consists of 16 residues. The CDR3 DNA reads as TGTGCCAGCAGCAAGACCGGACAGGGGGCTTTCGACGGCTACACCTTC. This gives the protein CASSKTGQGAFDGYTF.

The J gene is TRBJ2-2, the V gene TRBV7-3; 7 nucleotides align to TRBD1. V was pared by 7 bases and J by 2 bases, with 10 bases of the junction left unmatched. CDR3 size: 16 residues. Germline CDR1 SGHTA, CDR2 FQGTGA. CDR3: CASTEPGQSNTGELFF. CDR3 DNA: TGTGCCAGCACCGAACCGGGACAGAGTAACACCGGGGAGCTGTTTTTT.

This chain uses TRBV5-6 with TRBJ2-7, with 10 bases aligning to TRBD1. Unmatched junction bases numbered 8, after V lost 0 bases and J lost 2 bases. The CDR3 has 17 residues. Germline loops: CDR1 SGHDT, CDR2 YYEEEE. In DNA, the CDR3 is TGTGCCAGCAGCTTGGGGGTGGGGACAGGGGTTACCTACGAGCAGTACGTC. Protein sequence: CASSLGVGTGVTYEQYV.

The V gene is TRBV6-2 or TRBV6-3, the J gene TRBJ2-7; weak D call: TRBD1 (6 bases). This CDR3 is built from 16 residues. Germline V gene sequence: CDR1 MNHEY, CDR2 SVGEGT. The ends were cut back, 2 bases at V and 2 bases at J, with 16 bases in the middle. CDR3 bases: TGTGCCAGCAGTTACCCCCCAGGTACAGGGACCTACGAGCAGTACTTC. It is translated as CASSYPPGTGTYEQYF.

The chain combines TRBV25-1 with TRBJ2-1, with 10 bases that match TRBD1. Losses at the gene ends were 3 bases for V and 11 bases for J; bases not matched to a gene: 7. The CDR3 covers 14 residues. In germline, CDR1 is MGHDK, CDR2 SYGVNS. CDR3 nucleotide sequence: TGTGCCAGCAGTGACCGCCCGGGACAGGGGAAGCAGTTCTTC. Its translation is CASSDRPGQGKQFF.

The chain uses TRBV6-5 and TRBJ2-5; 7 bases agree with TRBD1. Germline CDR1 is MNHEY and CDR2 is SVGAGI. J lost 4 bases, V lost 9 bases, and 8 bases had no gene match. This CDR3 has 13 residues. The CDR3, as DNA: TGTGCCAGTAAATACAGGGGCAGAGAGACCCAGTACTTC. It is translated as CASKYRGRETQYF.

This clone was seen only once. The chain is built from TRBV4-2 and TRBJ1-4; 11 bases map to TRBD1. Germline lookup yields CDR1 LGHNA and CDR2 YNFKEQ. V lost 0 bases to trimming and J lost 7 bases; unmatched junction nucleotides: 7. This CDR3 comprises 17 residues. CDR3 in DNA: TGTGCCAGCAGCCAAGAAAAGCAGGGACAGGGGGGTGAAAAACTGTTTTTT. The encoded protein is CASSQEKQGQGGEKLFF.

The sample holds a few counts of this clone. CDR3 residues: CASSLAGLAGPDTQYF. The CDR3 nucleotides read TGTGCCAGCAGCTTAGCGGGACTAGCGGGGCCAGATACGCAGTATTTT. The V gene is TRBV11-1, the J gene TRBJ2-3, with 13 bases fitting TRBD2. Germline V gives CDR1 SGHAT, CDR2 FQDESV (reference sequence). Trimming cost V 0 bases and J 4 bases; bases outside gene matches: 1. CDR3 length: 16 residues.

The CDR3 sequence: CASSPGSGVNRSYNEQFF. The CDR3 DNA reads TGTGCCAGCAGCCCCGGTAGCGGGGTAAACCGCTCCTACAATGAGCAGTTCTTC. The V and J genes are TRBV7-9 and TRBJ2-1, with 8 bases matching TRBD2. This CDR3 is 18 amino acids long. Looked up from germline, CDR1 is SEHNR and CDR2 is FQNEAQ (reference sequence). The J segment lost 0 bases and the V segment lost 5 bases, leaving 12 bases of the junction unmatched.

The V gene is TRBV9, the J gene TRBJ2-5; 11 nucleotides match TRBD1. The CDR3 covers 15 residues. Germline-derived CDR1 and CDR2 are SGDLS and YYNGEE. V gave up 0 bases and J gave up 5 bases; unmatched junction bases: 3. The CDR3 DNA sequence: TGTGCCAGCAGCGTAGGGACAGGGGGCGGGGAGACCCAGTACTTC. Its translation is CASSVGTGGGETQYF. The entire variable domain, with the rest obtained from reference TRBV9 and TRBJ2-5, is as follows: DSGVTQTPKHLITATGQRVTLRCSPRSGDLSVYWYQQSLDQGLQFLIQYYNGEERAKGNILERFSAQQFPDLHSELNLSSLELGDSALYFCASSVGTGGGETQYFGPGTRLLVL.

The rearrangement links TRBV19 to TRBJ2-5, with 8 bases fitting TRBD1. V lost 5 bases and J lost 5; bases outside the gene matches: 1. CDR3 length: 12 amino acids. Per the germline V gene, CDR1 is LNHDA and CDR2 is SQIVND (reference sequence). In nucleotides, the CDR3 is TGTGCCAGTAGTTACAGGGGGGAGACCCAGTACTTC. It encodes CASSYRGETQYF.

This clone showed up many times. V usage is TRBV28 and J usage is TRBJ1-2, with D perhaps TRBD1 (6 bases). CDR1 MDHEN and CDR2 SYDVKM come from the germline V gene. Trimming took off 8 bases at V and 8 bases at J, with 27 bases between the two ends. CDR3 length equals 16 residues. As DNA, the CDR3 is TGTGCCAGCCTCGACCCCGGGACATCTACCCTCGGAGGCTACACCTTC. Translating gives CASLDPGTSTLGGYTF.

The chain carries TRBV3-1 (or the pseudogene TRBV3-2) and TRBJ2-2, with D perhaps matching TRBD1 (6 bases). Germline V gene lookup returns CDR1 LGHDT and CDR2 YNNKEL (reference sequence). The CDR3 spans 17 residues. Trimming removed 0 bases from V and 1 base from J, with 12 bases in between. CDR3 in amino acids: CASSQDRGGLNTGELFF. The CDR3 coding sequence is TGTGCCAGCAGCCAAGACCGAGGGGGTTTGAACACCGGGGAGCTGTTTTTT.

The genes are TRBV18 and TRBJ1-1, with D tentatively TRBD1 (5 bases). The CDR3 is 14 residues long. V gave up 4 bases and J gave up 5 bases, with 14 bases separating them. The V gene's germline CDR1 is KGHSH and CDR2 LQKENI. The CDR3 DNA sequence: TGTGCCAGCTCACAACCCTCCCAGGGAACTGAAGCTTTCTTT. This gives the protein CASSQPSQGTEAFF.

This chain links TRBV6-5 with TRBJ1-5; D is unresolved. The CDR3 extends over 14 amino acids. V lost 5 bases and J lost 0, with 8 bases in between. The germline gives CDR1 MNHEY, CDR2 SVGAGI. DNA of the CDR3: TGTGCCAGCAGTCCAACTTATAGCAATCAGCCCCAGCATTTT. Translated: CASSPTYSNQPQHF.

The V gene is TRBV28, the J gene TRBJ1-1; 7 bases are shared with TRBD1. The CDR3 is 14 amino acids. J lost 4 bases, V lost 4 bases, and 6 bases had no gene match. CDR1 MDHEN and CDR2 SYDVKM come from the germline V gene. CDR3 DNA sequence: TGTGCCAGCAGTTCCTTCAGACAGGGCACTGAAGCTTTCTTT. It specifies CASSSFRQGTEAFF.